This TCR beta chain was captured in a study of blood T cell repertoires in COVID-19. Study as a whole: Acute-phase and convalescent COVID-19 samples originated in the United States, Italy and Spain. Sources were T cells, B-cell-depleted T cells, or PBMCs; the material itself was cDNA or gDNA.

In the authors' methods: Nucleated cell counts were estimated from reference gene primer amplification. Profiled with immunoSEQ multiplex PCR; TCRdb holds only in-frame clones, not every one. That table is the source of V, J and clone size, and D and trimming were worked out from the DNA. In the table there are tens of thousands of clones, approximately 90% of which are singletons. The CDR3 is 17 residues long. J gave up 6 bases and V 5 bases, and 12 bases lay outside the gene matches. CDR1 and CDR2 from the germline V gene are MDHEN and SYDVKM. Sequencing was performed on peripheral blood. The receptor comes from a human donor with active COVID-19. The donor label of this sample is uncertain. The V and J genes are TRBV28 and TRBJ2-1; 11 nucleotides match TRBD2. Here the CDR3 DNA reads TGTGCCAGCAGTCCACGTGCCCGTCTAGCGGGAGGCAATGAGCAGTTCTTC. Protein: CASSPRARLAGGNEQFF.